Sequencing of this T cell receptor beta chain was carried out in a study of OX40 agonist ivuxolimab in advanced cancers. TCRdb's table, derived via immunoSEQ multiplex PCR, lists solely in-frame clones and lacks some. The table records fewer than 95,000 clones, roughly 90% of them present only once. Source: CD4+ or CD8+ T cells sorted from blood, taken in a trial of the OX40 agonist ivuxolimab. This TCR came from an adult with an advanced solid tumor such as melanoma, head and neck, liver or kidney cancer.

The CDR3 here is CASGGLRNTEAFF. In nucleotides, the CDR3 is TGTGCCAGCGGGGGCCTCCGGAACACTGAAGCTTTCTTT. The gene calls are TRBV9 and TRBJ1-1, with D perhaps TRBD1 (6 bases). Trimming pared 7 bases from V and 1 base from J, leaving 11 bases between. CDR3 size: 13 residues. Germline V gene data show CDR1 as SGDLS and CDR2 as YYNGEE. The variable domain in full, completed from reference TRBV9 and TRBJ1-1, reads DSGVTQTPKHLITATGQRVTLRCSPRSGDLSVYWYQQSLDQGLQFLIQYYNGEERAKGNILERFSAQQFPDLHSELNLSSLELGDSALYFCASGGLRNTEAFFGQGTRLTVV.